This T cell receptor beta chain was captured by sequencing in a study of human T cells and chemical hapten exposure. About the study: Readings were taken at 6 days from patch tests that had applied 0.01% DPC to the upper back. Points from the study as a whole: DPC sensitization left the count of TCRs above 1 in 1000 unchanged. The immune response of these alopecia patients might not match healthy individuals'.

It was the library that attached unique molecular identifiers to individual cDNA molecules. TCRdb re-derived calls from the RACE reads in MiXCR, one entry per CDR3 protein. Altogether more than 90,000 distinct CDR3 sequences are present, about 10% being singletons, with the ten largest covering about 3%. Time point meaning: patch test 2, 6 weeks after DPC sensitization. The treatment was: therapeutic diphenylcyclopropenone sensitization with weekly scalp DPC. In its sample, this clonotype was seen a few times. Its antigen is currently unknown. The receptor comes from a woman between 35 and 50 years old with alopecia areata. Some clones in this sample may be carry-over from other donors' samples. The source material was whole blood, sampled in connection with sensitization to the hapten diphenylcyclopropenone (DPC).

This chain's CDR3 is CASSQDWRINTGELFF. In DNA form, the CDR3 reads TGCGCCAGCAGCCAAGATTGGCGGATAAACACCGGGGAGCTGTTTTTT. This chain uses TRBV4-3 with TRBJ2-2; D not resolved. The germline V gene has CDR1 LGHNA and CDR2 YSLEER. This CDR3 has 16 amino acids. Between the trimmed V and J ends, which lost 0 bases and 2 bases, there was a span of 10 bases.